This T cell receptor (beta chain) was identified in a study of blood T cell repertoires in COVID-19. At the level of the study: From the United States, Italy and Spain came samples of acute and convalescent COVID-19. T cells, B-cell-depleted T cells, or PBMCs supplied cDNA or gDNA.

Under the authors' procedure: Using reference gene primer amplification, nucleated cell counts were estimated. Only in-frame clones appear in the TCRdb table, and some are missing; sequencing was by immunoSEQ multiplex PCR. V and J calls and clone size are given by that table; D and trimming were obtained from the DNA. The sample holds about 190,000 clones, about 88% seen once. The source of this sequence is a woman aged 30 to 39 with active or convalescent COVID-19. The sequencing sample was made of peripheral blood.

The chain's CDR3 is CASSLGGYNSPLHF. CDR3 nucleotide sequence: TGTGCCAGCAGCTTGGGCGGGTACAATTCACCCCTCCACTTT. The V and J genes are TRBV5-8 and TRBJ1-6; no reliable D call. CDR3 length equals 14 residues. Germline V gene sequence: CDR1 SGHTS, CDR2 YDEGEE. Trimming removed 0 bases at V and 7 bases at J, with 8 bases between.